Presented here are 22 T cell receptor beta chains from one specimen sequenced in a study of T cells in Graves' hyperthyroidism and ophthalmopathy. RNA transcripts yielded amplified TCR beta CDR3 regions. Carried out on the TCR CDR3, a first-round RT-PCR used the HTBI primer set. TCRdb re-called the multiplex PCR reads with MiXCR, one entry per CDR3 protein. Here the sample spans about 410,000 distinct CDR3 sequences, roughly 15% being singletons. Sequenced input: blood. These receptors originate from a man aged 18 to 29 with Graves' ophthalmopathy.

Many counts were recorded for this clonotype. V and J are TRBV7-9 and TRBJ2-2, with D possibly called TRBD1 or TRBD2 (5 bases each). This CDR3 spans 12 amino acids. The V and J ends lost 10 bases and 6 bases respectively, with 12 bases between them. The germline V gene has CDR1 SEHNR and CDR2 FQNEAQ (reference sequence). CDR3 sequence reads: CATALGAGELFF. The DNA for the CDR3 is TGTGCCACCGCCCTGGGGGCCGGGGAGCTGTTTTTT.

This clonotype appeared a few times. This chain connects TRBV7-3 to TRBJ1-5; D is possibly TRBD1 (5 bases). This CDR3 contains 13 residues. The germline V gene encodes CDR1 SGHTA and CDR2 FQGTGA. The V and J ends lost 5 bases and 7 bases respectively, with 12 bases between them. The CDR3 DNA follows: TGTGCCAGCAGCCCTTACGGGGGACAGCCCCAGCATTTT. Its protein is CASSPYGGQPQHF.

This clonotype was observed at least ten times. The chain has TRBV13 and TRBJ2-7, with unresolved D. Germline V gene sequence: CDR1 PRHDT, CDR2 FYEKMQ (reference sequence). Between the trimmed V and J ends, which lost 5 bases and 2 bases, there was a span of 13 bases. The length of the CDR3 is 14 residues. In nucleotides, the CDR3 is TGTGCCAGCAGCCCCCCGTGGGTGGCCTACGAGCAGTACTTC. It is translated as CASSPPWVAYEQYF. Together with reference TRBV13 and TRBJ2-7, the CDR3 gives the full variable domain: AAGVIQSPRHLIKEKRETATLKCYPIPRHDTVYWYQQGPGQDPQFLISFYEKMQSDKGSIPDRFSAQQFSDYHSELNMSSLELGDSALYFCASSPPWVAYEQYFGPGTRLTVT.

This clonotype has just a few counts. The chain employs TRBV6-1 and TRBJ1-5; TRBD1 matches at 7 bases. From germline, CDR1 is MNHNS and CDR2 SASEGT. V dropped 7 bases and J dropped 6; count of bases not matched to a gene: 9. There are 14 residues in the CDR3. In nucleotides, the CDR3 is TGTGCCAGCATAGCCGGACAGGTCTCTCAGCCCCAGCATTTT. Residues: CASIAGQVSQPQHF.

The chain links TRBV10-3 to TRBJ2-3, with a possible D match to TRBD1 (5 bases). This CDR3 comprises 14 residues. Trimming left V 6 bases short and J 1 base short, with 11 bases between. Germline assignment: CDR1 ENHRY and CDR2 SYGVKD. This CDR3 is CAIRRQGGTDTQYF. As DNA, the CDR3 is TGTGCCATCAGGCGGCAGGGTGGCACAGATACGCAGTATTTT.

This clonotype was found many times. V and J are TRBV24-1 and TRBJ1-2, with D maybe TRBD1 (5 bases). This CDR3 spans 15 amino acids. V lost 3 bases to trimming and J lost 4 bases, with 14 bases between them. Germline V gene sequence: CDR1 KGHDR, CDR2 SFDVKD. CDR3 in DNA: TGTGCCACCAGTGATCCCGGGACGGGCCTCTATGGCTACACCTTC. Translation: CATSDPGTGLYGYTF.

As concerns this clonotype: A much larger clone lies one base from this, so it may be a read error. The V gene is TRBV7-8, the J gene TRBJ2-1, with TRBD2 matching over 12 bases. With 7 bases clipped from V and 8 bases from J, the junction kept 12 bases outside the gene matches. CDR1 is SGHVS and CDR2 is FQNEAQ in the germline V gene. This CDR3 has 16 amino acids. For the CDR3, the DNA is TGTGCCAGCACTGCTATCCCTAGCGGGAGGGCCGATGAGCAGTTCTTC. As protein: CASTAIPSGRADEQFF. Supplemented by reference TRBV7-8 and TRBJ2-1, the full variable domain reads GAGVSQSPRYKVAKRGQDVALRCDPISGHVSLFWYQQALGQGPEFLTYFQNEAQLDKSGLPSDRFFAERPEGSVSTLKIQRTQQEDSAVYLCASTAIPSGRADEQFFGPGTRLTVL.

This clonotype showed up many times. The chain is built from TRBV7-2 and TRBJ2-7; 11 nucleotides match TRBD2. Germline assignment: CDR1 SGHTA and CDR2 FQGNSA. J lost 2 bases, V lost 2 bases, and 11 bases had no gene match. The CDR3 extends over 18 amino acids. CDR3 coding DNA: TGTGCCAGCAGCTTACTACTAGCGGGAGTGACCTGGGCCTACGAGCAGTACTTC. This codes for CASSLLLAGVTWAYEQYF.

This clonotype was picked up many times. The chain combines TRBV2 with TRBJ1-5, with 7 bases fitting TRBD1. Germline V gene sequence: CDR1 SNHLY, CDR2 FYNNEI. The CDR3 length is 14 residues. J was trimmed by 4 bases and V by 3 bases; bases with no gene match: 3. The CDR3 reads CASSDRRGNQPQHF. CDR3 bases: TGTGCCAGCAGTGATCGCAGGGGGAATCAGCCCCAGCATTTT.

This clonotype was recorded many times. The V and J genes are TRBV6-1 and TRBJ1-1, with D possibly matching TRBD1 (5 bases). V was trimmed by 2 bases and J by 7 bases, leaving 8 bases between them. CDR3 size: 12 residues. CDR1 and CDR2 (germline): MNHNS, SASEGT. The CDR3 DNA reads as TGTGCCAGCAGTGAAAGCGGACATGAAGCTTTCTTT. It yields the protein CASSESGHEAFF.

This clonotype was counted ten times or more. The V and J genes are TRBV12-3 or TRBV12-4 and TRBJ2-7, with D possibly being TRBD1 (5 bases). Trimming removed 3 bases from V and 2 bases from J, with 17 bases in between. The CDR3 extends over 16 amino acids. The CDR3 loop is CASSFEAWGQTYEQYF. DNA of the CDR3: TGTGCCAGCAGTTTTGAGGCCTGGGGCCAAACCTACGAGCAGTACTTC.

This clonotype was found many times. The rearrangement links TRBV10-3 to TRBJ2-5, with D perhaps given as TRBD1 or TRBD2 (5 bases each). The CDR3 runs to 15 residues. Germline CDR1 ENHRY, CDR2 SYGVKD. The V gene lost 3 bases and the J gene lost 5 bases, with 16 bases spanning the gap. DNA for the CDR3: TGTGCCATCAGTGAACCCCACCTAGGGGAGGAGACCCAGTACTTC. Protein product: CAISEPHLGEETQYF.

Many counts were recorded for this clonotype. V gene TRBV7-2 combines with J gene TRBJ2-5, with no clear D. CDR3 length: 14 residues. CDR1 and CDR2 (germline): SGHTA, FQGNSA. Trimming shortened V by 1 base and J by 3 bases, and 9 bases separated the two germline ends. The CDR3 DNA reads TGTGCCAGCAGCTTAGTATTCGCGGAAGAGACCCAGTACTTC. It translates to CASSLVFAEETQYF.

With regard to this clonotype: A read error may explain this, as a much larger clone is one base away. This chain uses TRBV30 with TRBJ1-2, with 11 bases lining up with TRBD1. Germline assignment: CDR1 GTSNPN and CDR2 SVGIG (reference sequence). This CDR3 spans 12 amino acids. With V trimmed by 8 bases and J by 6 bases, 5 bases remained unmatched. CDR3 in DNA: TGTGCCGTGGACAGGGGGCGCCATGGCTACACCTTC. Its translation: CAVDRGRHGYTF.

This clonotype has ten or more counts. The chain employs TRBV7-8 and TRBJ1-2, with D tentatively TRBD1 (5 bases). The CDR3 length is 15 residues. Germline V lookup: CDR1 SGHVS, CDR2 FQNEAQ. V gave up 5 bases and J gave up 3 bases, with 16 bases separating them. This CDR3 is CASSPGGTSDYGYTF. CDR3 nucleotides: TGTGCCAGCAGCCCCGGGGGAACGTCCGACTATGGCTACACCTTC.

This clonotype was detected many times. CDR3 loop: CASSYGTSGVPVRGEQYF. CDR3 nucleotides: TGTGCCAGCAGCTACGGGACTAGCGGGGTACCGGTACGAGGGGAGCAGTACTTC. The rearrangement uses TRBV27 and TRBJ2-7, with TRBD2 matching 13 bases. Germline V CDR1 and CDR2: MNHEY, SMNVEV (reference sequence). Unmatched junction bases numbered 18, after V lost 6 bases and J lost 7 bases. CDR3 length: 18 residues.

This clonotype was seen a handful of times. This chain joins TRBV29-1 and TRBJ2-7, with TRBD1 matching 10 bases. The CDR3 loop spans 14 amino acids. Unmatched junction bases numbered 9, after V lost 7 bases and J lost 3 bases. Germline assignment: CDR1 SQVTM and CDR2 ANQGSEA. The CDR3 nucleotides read TGCAGCGCATCAGGGGGACAGGGGCACTACGAGCAGTACTTC. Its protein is CSASGGQGHYEQYF.

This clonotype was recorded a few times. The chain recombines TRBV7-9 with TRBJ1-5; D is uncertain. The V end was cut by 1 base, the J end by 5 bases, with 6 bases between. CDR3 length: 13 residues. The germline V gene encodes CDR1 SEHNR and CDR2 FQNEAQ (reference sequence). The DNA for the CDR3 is TGTGCCAGCAGCTTAGGAGAACATCAGCCCCAGCATTTT. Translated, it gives CASSLGEHQPQHF.

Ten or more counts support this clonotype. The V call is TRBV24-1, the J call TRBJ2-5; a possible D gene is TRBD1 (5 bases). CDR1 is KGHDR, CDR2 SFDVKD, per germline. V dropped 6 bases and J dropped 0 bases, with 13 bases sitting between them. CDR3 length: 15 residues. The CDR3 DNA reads TGTGCCACCAGTCTATCGACAGAGTACCAAGAGACCCAGTACTTC. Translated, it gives CATSLSTEYQETQYF.

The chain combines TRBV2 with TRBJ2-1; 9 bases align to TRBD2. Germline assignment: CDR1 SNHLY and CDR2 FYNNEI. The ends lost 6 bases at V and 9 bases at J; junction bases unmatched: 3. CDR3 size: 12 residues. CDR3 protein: CASRTSGGEQFF. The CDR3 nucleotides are TGTGCCAGCAGGACTAGCGGCGGTGAGCAGTTCTTC.

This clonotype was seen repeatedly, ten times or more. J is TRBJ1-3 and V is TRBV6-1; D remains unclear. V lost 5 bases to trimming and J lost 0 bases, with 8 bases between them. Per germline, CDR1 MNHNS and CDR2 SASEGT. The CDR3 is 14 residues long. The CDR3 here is CASSYKLSGNTIYF. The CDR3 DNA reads TGTGCCAGCAGTTATAAGCTCTCTGGAAACACCATATATTTT.

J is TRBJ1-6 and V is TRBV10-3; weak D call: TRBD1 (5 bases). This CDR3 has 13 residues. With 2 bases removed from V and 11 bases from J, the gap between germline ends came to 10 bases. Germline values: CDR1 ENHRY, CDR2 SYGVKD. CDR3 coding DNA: TGTGCCATCAGTGAGCAGGGCTCGGCACCCCTCCACTTT. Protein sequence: CAISEQGSAPLHF.